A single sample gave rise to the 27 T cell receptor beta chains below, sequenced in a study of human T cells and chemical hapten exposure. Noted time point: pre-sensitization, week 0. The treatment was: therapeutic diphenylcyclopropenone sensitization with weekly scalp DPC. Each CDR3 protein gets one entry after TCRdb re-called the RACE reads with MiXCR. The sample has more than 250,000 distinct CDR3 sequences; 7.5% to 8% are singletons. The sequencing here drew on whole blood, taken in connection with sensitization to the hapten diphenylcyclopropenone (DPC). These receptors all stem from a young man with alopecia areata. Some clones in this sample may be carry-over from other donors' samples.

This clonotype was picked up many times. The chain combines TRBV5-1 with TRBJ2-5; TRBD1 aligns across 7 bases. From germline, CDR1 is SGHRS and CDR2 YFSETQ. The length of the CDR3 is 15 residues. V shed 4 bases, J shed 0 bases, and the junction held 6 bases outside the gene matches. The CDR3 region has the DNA TGCGCCAGCAGCGGGTCGGGACAGAACCAAGAGACCCAGTACTTC. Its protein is CASSGSGQNQETQYF.

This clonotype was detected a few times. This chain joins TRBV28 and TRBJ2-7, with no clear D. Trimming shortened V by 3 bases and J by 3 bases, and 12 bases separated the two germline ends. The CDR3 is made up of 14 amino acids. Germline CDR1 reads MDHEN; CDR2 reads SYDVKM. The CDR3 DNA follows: TGTGCCAGCAGTTTCGTGTCCGCCGTCTACGAGCAGTACTTC. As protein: CASSFVSAVYEQYF.

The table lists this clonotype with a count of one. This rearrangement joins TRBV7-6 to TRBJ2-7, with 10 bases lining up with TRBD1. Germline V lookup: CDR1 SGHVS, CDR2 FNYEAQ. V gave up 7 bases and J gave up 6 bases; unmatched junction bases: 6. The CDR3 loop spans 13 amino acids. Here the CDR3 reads CASNAGQGTEQYF. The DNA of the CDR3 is TGTGCCAGCAACGCGGGACAGGGGACCGAGCAGTACTTC.

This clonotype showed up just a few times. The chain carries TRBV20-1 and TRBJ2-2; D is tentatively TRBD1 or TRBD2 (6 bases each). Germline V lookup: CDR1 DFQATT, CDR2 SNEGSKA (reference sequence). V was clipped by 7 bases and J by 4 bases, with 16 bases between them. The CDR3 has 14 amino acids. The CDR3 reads CSVTRGSGTGELFF. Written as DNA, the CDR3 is TGCAGTGTGACTAGGGGGTCGGGCACCGGGGAGCTGTTTTTT.

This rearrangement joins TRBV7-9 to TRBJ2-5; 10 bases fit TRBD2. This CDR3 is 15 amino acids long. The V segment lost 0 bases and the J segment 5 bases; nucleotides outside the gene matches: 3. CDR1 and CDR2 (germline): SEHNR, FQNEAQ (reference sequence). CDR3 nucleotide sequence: TGTGCCAGCAGCTTAGCGGGACTAGCGTCCGAGACCCAGTACTTC. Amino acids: CASSLAGLASETQYF.

The CDR3 coding sequence is TGTGCCAGCGGATCTTTTGGAGATACGCAGTATTTT. Encoded protein: CASGSFGDTQYF. The rearrangement joins TRBV28 to TRBJ2-3; D gene ambiguous. Looked up from germline, CDR1 is MDHEN and CDR2 is SYDVKM. V was pared by 8 bases and J by 5 bases, with 11 bases between. CDR3 size: 12 residues.

CDR3 amino acids: CASSAPSDKQFF. CDR3 DNA sequence: TGTGCCAGCAGCGCCCCCAGTGACAAGCAGTTCTTC. The V call is TRBV9, the J call TRBJ2-1; D remains ambiguous. The CDR3 totals 12 residues. V gave up 3 bases and J gave up 11 bases, with 12 bases separating them. The germline V gene encodes CDR1 SGDLS and CDR2 YYNGEE.

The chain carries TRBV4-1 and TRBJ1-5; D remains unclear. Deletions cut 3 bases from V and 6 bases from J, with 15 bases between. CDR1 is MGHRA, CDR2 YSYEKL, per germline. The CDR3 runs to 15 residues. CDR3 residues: CASSHNSLGPQPQHF. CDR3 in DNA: TGCGCCAGCAGCCATAACAGCCTAGGTCCTCAGCCCCAGCATTTT.

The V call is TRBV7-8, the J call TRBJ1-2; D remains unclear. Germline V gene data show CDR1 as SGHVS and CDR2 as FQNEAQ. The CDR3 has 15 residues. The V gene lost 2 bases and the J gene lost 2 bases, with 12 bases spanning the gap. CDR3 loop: CASSLPPTTNYGYTF. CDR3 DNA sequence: TGTGCCAGCAGCTTACCCCCTACAACAAACTATGGCTACACCTTC.

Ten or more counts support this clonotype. The CDR3 DNA reads TGCAGCGTTGAACTTGGACAGACGAACACTGAAGCTTTCTTT. This encodes CSVELGQTNTEAFF. The V and J genes are TRBV29-1 and TRBJ1-1, with D perhaps TRBD1 (6 bases). Germline V lookup: CDR1 SQVTM, CDR2 ANQGSEA. V was shortened by 2 bases and J by 1 base, with 11 bases between the two germline ends. This CDR3 is 14 amino acids long. The whole variable domain, filled in from reference TRBV29-1 and TRBJ1-1, reads SAVISQKPSRDICQRGTSLTIQCQVDSQVTMMFWYRQQPGQSLTLIATANQGSEATYESGFVIDKFPISRPNLTFSTLTVSNMSPEDSSIYLCSVELGQTNTEAFFGQGTRLTVV.

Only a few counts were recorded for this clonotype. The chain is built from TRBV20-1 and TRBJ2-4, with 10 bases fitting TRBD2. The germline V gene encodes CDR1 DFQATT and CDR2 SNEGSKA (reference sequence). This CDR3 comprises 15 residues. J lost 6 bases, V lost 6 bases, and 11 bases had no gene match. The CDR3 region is CSARRASGGGNIQYF. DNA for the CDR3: TGCAGTGCAAGAAGGGCTAGCGGGGGCGGAAACATTCAGTACTTC.

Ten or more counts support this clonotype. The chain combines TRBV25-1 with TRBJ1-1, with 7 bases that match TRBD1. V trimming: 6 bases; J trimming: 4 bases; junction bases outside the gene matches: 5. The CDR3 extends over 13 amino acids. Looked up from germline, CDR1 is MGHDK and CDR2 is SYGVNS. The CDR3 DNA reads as TGTGCCAGCAGCCTAGGGGGCCTCACTGAAGCTTTCTTT. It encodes CASSLGGLTEAFF. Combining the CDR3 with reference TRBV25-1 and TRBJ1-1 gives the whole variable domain EADIYQTPRYLVIGTGKKITLECSQTMGHDKMYWYQQDPGMELHLIHYSYGVNSTEKGDLSSESTVSRIRTEHFPLTLESARPSHTSQYLCASSLGGLTEAFFGQGTRLTVV.

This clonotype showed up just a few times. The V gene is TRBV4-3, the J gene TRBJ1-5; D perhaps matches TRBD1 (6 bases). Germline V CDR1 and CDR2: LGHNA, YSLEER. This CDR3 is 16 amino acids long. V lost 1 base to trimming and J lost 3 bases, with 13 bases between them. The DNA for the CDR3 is TGCGCCAGCAGCCAAGGAGCGGGGGCTACCAATCAGCCCCAGCATTTT. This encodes CASSQGAGATNQPQHF.

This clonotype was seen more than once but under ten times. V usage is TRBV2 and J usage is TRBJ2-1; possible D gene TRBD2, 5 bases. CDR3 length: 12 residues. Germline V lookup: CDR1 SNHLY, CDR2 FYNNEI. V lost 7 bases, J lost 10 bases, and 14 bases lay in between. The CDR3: CASTSGLGEQFF. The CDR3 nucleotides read TGTGCCAGCACCTCCGGACTGGGAGAGCAGTTCTTC.

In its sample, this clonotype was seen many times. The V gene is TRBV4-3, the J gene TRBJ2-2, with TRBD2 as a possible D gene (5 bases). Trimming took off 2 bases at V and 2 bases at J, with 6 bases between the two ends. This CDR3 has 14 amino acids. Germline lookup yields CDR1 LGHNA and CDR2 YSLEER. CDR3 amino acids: CASSQRTNTGELFF. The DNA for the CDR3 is TGCGCCAGCAGCCAAAGGACTAACACCGGGGAGCTGTTTTTT.

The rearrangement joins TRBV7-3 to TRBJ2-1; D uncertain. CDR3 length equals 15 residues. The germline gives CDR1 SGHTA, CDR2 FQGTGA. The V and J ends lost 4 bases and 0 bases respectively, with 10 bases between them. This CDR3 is CASSSFPSSYNEQFF. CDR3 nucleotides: TGTGCCAGCAGCTCTTTTCCTAGCTCCTACAATGAGCAGTTCTTC.

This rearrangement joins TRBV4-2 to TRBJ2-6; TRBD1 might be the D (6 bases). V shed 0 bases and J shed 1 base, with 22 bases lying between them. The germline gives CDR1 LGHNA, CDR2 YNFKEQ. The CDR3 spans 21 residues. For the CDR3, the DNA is TGTGCCAGCAGCCAAGAAAGGCCAGTGGACAGAACACTGTCTGGGGCCAACGTCCTGACTTTC. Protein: CASSQERPVDRTLSGANVLTF.

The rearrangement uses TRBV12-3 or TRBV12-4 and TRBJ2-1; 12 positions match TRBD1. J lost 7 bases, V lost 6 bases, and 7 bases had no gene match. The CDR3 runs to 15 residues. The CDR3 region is CASSPGQGADNEQFF. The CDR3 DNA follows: TGTGCCAGCAGCCCGGGACAGGGGGCTGATAATGAGCAGTTCTTC.

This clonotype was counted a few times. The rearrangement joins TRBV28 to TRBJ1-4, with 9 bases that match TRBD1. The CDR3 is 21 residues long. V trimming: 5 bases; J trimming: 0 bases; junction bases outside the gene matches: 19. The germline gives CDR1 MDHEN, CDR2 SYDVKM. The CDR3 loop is CASSLTSPGTGLLATNEKLFF. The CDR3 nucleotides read TGTGCCAGCAGTCTAACCAGCCCCGGGACAGGGTTATTAGCAACTAATGAAAAACTGTTTTTT.

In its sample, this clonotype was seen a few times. In DNA, the CDR3 is TGTGCCAGCAGCTTTCTCGCCGGGGCCGGTATGAACACTGAAGCTTTCTTT. Amino acid sequence: CASSFLAGAGMNTEAFF. This chain links TRBV7-9 with TRBJ1-1, with D maybe TRBD1 (5 bases). From germline, CDR1 is SEHNR and CDR2 FQNEAQ (reference sequence). This CDR3 spans 17 amino acids. V shed 3 bases and J shed 0 bases, with 17 bases lying between them.

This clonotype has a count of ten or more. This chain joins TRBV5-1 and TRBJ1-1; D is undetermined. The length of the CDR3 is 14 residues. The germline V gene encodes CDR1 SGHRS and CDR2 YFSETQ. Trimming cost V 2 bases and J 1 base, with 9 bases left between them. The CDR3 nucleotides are TGCGCCAGCAGCTTCTCAGCCAGGAACACTGAAGCTTTCTTT. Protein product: CASSFSARNTEAFF.

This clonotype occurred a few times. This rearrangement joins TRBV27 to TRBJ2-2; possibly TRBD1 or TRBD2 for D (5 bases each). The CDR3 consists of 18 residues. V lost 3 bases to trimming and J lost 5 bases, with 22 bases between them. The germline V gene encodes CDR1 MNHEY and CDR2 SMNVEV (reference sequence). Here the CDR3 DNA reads TGTGCCAGCAGTTTTTCAGGGCCGGGACGAGGGGAGACCGGGGAGCTGTTTTTT. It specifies CASSFSGPGRGETGELFF.

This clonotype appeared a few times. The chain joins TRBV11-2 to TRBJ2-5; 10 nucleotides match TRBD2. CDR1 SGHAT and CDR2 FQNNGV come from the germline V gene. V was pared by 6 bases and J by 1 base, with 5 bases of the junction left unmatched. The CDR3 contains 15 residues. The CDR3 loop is CASRGLAGAQETQYF. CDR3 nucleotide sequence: TGTGCCAGCAGGGGCCTAGCGGGGGCCCAAGAGACCCAGTACTTC.

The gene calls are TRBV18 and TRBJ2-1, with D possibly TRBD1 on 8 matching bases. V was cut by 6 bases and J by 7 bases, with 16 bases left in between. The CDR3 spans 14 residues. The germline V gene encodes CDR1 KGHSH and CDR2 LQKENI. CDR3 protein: CASSQHRGGNEQFF. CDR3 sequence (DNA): TGTGCCAGCTCTCAACACAGGGGGGGGAATGAGCAGTTCTTC.

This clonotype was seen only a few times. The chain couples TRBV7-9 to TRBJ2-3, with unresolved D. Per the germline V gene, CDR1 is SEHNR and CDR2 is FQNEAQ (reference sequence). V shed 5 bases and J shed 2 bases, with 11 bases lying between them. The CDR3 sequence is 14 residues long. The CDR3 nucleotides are TGTGCCAGCAGCGACCGGACCTTCACAGATACGCAGTATTTT. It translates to CASSDRTFTDTQYF. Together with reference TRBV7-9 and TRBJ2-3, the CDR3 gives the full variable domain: DTGVSQNPRHKITKRGQNVTFRCDPISEHNRLYWYRQTLGQGPEFLTYFQNEAQLEKSRLLSDRFSAERPKGSFSTLEIQRTEQGDSAMYLCASSDRTFTDTQYFGPGTRLTVL.

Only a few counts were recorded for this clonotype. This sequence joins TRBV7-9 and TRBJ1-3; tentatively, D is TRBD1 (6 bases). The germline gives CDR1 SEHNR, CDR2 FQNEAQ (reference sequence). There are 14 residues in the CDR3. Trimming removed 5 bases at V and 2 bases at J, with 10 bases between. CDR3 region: CASSQAGAGNTIYF. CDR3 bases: TGTGCCAGCAGCCAAGCAGGGGCTGGAAACACCATATATTTT.

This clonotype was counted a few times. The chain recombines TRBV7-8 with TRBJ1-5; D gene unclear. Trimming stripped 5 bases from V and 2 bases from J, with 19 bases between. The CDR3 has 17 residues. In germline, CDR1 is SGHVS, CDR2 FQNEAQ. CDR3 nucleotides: TGTGCCAGCAGCCCCGGCGGCGGGGAACGCGGCAATCAGCCCCAGCATTTT. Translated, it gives CASSPGGGERGNQPQHF.